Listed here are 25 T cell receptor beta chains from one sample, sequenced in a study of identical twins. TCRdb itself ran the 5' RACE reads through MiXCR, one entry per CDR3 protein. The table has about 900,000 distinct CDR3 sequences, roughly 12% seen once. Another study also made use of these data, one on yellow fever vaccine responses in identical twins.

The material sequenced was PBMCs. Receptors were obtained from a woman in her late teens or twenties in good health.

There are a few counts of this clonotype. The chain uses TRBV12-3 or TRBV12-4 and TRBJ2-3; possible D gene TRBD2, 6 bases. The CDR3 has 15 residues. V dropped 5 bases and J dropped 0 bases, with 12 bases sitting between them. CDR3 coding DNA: TGTGCCAGCAGTGCGCTCCGGGGGAGCACAGATACGCAGTATTTT. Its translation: CASSALRGSTDTQYF.

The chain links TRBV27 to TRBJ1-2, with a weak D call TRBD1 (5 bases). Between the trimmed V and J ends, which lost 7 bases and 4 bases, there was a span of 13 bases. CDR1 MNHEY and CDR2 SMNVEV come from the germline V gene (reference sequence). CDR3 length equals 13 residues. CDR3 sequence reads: CASTETGSYGYTF. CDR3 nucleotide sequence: TGTGCCAGCACAGAAACAGGATCCTATGGCTACACCTTC.

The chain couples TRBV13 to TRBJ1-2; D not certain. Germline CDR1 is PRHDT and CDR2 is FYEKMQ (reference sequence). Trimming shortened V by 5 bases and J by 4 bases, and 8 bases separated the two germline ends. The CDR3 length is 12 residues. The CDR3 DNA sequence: TGTGCCAGCAGCACTCAAAGCTATGGCTACACCTTC. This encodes CASSTQSYGYTF.

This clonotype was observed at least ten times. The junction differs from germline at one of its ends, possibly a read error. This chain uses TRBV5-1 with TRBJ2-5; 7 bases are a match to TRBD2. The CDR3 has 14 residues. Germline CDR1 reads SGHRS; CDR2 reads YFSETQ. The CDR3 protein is CASSLAAGQETQYF. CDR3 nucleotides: TGTGCCAGCAGCTTAGCAGCGGGACAAGAGACCCAGTACTTC.

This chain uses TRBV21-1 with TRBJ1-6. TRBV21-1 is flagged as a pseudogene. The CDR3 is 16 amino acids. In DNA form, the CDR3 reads TGTGCCAGCAGCAGAGGGCGATTGAGAGTAAATTCACCCCTCCACTTT. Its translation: CASSRGRLRVNSPLHF.

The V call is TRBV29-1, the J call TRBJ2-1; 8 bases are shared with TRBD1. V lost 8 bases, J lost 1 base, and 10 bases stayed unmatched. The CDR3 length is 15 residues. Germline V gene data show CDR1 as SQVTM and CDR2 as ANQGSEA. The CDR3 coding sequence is TGCAGCACGGAGGGACAGGCGAATTCCTACAATGAGCAGTTCTTC. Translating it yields CSTEGQANSYNEQFF.

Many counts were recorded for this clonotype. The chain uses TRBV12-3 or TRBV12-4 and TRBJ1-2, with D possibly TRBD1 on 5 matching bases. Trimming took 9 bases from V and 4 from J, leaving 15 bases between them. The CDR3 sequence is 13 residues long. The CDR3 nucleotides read TGTGCCAGTAGGGACGGCTACACCTATGGCTACACCTTC. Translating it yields CASRDGYTYGYTF.

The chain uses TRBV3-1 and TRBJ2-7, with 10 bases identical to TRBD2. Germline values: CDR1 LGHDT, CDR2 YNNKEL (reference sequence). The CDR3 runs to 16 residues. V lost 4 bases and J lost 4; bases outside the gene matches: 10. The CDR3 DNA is TGTGCCAGCAGCCGGGGAGCTAGCGGGAGCGTGTACGAGCAGTACTTC. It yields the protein CASSRGASGSVYEQYF.

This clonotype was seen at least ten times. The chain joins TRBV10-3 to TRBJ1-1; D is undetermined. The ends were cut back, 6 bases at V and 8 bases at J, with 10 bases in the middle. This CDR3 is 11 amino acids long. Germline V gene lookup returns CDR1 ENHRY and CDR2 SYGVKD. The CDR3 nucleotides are TGTGCCATCAGGAACACGGTCGAAGCTTTCTTT. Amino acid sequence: CAIRNTVEAFF.

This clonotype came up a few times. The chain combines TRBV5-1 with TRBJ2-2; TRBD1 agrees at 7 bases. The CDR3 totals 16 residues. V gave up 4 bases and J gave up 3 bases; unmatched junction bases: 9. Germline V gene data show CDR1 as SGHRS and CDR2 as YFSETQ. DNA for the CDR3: TGCGCCAGCAGCCTGTTCCCAGGGACAGACACCGGGGAGCTGTTTTTT. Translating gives CASSLFPGTDTGELFF.

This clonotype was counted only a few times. The CDR3 sequence is CAISEAGQGGNEQFF. The CDR3 nucleotides read TGTGCCATCAGTGAGGCGGGACAGGGTGGGAATGAGCAGTTCTTC. This chain uses TRBV10-3 with TRBJ2-1; TRBD1 aligns across 9 bases. Trimming cost V 2 bases and J 7 bases; bases outside gene matches: 6. CDR3 length equals 15 residues. Looked up from germline, CDR1 is ENHRY and CDR2 is SYGVKD.

CDR3 protein: CSVWAVISYNEQFF. CDR3 nucleotide sequence: TGCAGCGTTTGGGCGGTCATCTCCTACAATGAGCAGTTCTTC. This chain connects TRBV29-1 to TRBJ2-1; D is undetermined. In germline, CDR1 is SQVTM, CDR2 ANQGSEA. Trimming took off 5 bases at V and 0 bases at J, with 11 bases between the two ends. The CDR3 is 14 amino acids.

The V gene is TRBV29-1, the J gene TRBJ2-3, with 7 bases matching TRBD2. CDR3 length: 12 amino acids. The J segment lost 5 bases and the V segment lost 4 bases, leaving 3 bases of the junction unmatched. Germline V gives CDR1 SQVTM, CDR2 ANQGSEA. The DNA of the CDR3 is TGCAGCGTTGTCACGGGGGGAGATACGCAGTATTTT. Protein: CSVVTGGDTQYF.

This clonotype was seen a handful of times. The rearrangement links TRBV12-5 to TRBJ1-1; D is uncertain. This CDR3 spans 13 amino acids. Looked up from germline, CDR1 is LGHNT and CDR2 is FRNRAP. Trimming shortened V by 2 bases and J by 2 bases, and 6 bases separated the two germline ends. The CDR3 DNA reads TGTGCTAGTGGTTTGTGGGCCAACACTGAAGCTTTCTTT. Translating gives CASGLWANTEAFF.

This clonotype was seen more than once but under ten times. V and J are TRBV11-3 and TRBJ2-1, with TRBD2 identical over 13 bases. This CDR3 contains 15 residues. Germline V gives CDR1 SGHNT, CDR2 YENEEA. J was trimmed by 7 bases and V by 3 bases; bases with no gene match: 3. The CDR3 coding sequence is TGTGCCAGCAGCTTCCAGGGACTAGCGGGGAATGAGCAGTTCTTC. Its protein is CASSFQGLAGNEQFF.

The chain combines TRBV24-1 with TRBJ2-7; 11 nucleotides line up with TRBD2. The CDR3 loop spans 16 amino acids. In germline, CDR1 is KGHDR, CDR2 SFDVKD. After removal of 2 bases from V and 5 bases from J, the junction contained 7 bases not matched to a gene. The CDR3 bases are TGTGCCACCAGTGATTCCCTAGCGGGAGGCCGTAACGAGCAGTACTTC. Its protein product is CATSDSLAGGRNEQYF.

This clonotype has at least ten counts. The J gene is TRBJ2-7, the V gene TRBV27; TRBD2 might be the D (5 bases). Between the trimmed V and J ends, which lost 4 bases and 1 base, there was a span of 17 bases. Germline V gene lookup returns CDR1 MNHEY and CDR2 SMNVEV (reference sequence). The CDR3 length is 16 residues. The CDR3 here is CASSSRPGRDSYEQYF. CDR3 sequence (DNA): TGTGCCAGCAGTTCCCGCCCCGGACGGGATTCCTACGAGCAGTACTTC.

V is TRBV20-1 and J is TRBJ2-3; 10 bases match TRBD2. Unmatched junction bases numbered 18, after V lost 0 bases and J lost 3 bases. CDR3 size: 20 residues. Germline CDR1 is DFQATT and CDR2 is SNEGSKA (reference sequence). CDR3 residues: CSARDAYYTGGLAITDTQYF. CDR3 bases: TGCAGTGCTAGAGACGCATACTATACTGGGGGACTAGCGATTACAGATACGCAGTATTTT.

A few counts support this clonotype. Written as DNA, the CDR3 is TGTGCCAGCAGTTCCCCACGAGGAACTGAAGCTTTCTTT. It codes for CASSSPRGTEAFF. V usage is TRBV6-5 and J usage is TRBJ1-1; D gene uncertain. Germline CDR1 and CDR2: MNHEY and SVGAGI. CDR3 length: 13 amino acids. V gave up 4 bases and J gave up 5 bases, with 11 bases separating them.

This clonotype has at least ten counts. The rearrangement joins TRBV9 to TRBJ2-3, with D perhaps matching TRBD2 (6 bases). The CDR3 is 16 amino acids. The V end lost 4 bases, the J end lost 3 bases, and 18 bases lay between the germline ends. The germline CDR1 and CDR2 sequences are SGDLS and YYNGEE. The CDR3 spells CASSFHGGAVTDTQYF. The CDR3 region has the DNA TGTGCCAGCAGCTTCCACGGGGGAGCGGTGACAGATACGCAGTATTTT. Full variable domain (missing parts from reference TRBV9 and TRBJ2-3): DSGVTQTPKHLITATGQRVTLRCSPRSGDLSVYWYQQSLDQGLQFLIQYYNGEERAKGNILERFSAQQFPDLHSELNLSSLELGDSALYFCASSFHGGAVTDTQYFGPGTRLTVL.

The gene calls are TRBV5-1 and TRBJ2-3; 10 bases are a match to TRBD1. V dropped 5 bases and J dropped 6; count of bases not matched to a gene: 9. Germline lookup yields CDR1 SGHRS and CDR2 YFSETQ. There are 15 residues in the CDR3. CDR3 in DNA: TGCGCCAGCAGAAGAGGGACAGGGGTTACGGATACGCAGTATTTT. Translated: CASRRGTGVTDTQYF.

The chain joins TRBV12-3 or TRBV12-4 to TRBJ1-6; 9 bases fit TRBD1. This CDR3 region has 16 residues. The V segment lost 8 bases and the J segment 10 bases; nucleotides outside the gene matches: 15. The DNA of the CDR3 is TGTGCCAGCTCCCGGGCGATGGGACAGGGCAGATCACCCCTCCACTTT. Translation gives CASSRAMGQGRSPLHF.

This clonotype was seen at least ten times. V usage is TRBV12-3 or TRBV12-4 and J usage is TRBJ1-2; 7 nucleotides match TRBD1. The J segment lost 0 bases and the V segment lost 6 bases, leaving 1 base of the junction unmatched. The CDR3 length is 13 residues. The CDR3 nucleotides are TGTGCCAGCAGGGGGACAGCTAACTATGGCTACACCTTC. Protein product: CASRGTANYGYTF.

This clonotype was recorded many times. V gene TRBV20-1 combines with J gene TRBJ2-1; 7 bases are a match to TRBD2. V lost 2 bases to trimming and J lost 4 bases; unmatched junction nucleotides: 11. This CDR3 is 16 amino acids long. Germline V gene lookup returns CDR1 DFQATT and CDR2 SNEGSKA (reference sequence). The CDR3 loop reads CSARRSAPSGYNEQFF. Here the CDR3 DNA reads TGCAGTGCTAGAAGGTCAGCGCCTAGCGGTTACAATGAGCAGTTCTTC.

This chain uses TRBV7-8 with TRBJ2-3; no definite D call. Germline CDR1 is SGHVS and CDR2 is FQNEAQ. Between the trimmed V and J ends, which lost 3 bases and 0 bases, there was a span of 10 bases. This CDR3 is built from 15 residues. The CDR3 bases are TGTGCCAGCAGCTTTAGGCAGGCTAGCACAGATACGCAGTATTTT. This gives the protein CASSFRQASTDTQYF. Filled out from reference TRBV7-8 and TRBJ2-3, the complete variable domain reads GAGVSQSPRYKVAKRGQDVALRCDPISGHVSLFWYQQALGQGPEFLTYFQNEAQLDKSGLPSDRFFAERPEGSVSTLKIQRTQQEDSAVYLCASSFRQASTDTQYFGPGTRLTVL.